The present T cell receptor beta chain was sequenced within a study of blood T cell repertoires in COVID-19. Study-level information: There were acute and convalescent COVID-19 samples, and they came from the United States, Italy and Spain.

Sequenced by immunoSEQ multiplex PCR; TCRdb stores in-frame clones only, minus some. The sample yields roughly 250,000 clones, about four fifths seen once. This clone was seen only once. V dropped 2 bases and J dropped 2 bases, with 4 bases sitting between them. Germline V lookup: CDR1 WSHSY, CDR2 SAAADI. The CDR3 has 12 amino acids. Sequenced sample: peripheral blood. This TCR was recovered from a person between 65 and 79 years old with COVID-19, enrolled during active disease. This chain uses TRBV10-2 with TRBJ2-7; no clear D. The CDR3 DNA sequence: TGCGCCAGCAGTGAGCCCACCTACGAGCAGTACTTC. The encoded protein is CASSEPTYEQYF.